The sequence of this T cell receptor beta chain was determined in a study of blood T cell repertoires in COVID-19. Study-level background: Collection of acute and convalescent COVID-19 samples took place in the United States, Italy and Spain. Sources were T cells, B-cell-depleted T cells, or PBMCs; the material itself was cDNA or gDNA.

Authors' methods: The authors estimated nucleated cell counts from reference gene primer amplification. Repertoires were generated with immunoSEQ multiplex PCR, while TCRdb's copy carries only in-frame clones and drops some. V and J calls and clone size are given by that table; D and trimming were obtained from the DNA. The table lists around 100,000 clones, roughly 87% of them singletons. The germline CDR1 and CDR2 sequences are SGHRS and YFSETQ. Losses at the gene ends were 4 bases for V and 5 bases for J; bases not matched to a gene: 10. This CDR3 spans 17 amino acids. The source is a human donor in a cohort sampled during active COVID-19. Sequencing was performed on peripheral blood. The rearrangement joins TRBV5-1 to TRBJ2-5; 14 bases are a match to TRBD2. The CDR3 reads CASSGTTSGRAGETQYF. CDR3 coding DNA: TGCGCCAGCAGCGGAACGACTAGCGGGAGGGCCGGGGAGACCCAGTACTTC.